The clone carrying this T cell receptor (beta chain) was seen more than once but under ten times. As yet, its antigen is unknown. The record originates from a study of cytomegalovirus exposure and HLA in healthy donors. The PCR made use of 60 Vbeta and 13 Jbeta primers. This table comes from immunoSEQ multiplex PCR, and its TCRdb copy is limited to in-frame clones, with some not included. The data show about 160,000 clones, 60% to 85% seen once. Study results and limitations: Among TCR sequences, most were rare, though some public TCRs appeared in many donors. Presence/absence analyses rested on an assumption that sequencing depth was roughly uniform across donors. Several of the most significant clusters were apparently associated with common viral pathogens in a later analysis.

Losses at the gene ends were 5 bases for V and 2 bases for J; bases not matched to a gene: 3. The CDR3 spans 14 residues. From germline, CDR1 is SEHNR and CDR2 FQNEAQ (reference sequence). The gene calls are TRBV7-9 and TRBJ2-3; the match to TRBD2 covers 8 bases. The sequencing input was PBMCs. This receptor was identified in a woman aged 35 to 49 in good health and CMV-seronegative. In DNA, the CDR3 is TGTGCCAGCAGCCGGGAGGGGACCACAGATACGCAGTATTTT. Translated, it gives CASSREGTTDTQYF.